This T cell receptor (beta chain) was identified during a study of shared clonotypes between healthy human individuals. CDR1 is SGHRS and CDR2 is YFSETQ in the germline V gene. The CDR3 totals 16 residues. Trimming removed 4 bases from V and 1 base from J, with 17 bases in between. TCRdb keeps only in-frame clones here, not all; method: immunoSEQ multiplex PCR. Of some 1 million clones in the sample, approximately 68% were seen once. V and J are TRBV5-1 and TRBJ1-1; possible D gene TRBD1, 5 bases. The receptor was derived from a man younger than 35 in good health. Sequencing input: memory CD4+ T cells sorted from blood. Subset: CD45RA-negative fraction. In DNA, the CDR3 is TGCGCCAGCAGCCAATCGACAGAAGCTCGGAACACTGAAGCTTTCTTT. Residues: CASSQSTEARNTEAFF.